These T cell receptor beta chains were read from a single sample in a study of blood T cell repertoires in COVID-19. The assay was immunoSEQ multiplex PCR, and TCRdb's table has in-frame clones only and misses some. The sample includes approximately 170,000 clones, about 87% seen only once; the top ten take about 4%. Input material: peripheral blood. These receptors all come from a man younger than 35 with active or convalescent COVID-19. Both conserved end residues are part of each CDR3. Fields, in order: J gene, V gene, D gene, clone size, CDR3 DNA, CDR3 protein. D genes are given only for firm matches. Some rows have no size entry. The others give once, few or many, or a class for an expanded clone.

TRBJ1-5 TRBV4-1 TRBD1 . TGCGCCAGCAGCCAATCGGGACAGGGTTATAATAGCAATCAGCCCCAGCATTTT CASSQSGQGYNSNQPQHF
TRBJ1-6 TRBV19 . . TGTGCCAGTAGTATAGAGGGACATTATAATTCACCCCTCCACTTT CASSIEGHYNSPLHF
TRBJ1-3 TRBV7-9 . . TGTGCCAGCACCCAACCTGAGACTACCGGAAACACCATATATTTT CASTQPETTGNTIYF
TRBJ1-2 TRBV27 . . TGTGCCAGCAGTTTCTTCTCGGGTGGCTACACCTTC CASSFFSGGYTF
TRBJ2-3 TRBV18 . . TGTGCCAGCTCACCTACCGAGGGATTCTCTTTGTATTTT CASSPTEGFSLYF
TRBJ2-2 TRBV4-3 TRBD2 . TGCGCCAGCAGCCCCCTACTAGCGGGAGAGGCCACCGGGGAGCTGTTTTTT CASSPLLAGEATGELFF
TRBJ1-6 TRBV27 . few TGTGCCAGCAGTTTGCTTCCGAGATCACCCCTCCACTTT CASSLLPRSPLHF
TRBJ1-1 TRBV10-3 TRBD1 . TGTGCCATCAGAAGCTCCGGGACAGAGAACACTGAAGCTTTCTTT CAIRSSGTENTEAFF
TRBJ1-5 TRBV6-6 TRBD1 . TGTGCCAGCAGTTCCGGACAGGGCAATCAGCCCCAGCATTTT CASSSGQGNQPQHF
TRBJ1-1 TRBV5-1 . . TGCGCCAGCAGCTTGGGTTCCACAGGGCGCTCGAACACTGAAGCTTTCTTT CASSLGSTGRSNTEAFF
TRBJ1-2 TRBV25-1 . . TGTGCCAGCAGTGAGTCGGGCTATGGCTACACCTTC CASSESGYGYTF
TRBJ1-2 TRBV19 . . TGTGCCAGTAGTATTGGACTGCTTAACTATGGCTACACCTTC CASSIGLLNYGYTF
TRBJ1-5 TRBV2 . . TGTGCCAGCAGTGACAGGTTCAATCAGCCCCAGCATTTT CASSDRFNQPQHF
TRBJ1-1 TRBV24-1 TRBD1 . TGTGCCACCAGTGCAGGACAGGGAGGAGGGGACACTGAAGCTTTCTTT CATSAGQGGGDTEAFF
TRBJ1-5 TRBV6-5 . . TGTGCCAGCCGCGCCCCGAATGAGGGGGATCAGCCCCAGCATTTT CASRAPNEGDQPQHF
TRBJ2-2 TRBV11-2 TRBD2 . TGTGCCAGCAGGAAGTTAGCGGGGATTTACACCGGGGAGCTGTTTTTT CASRKLAGIYTGELFF
TRBJ1-2 TRBV27 . . TGTGCCAGCAGTTTAGGGGCAGATCAGGACTATGGCTACACCTTC CASSLGADQDYGYTF
TRBJ2-7 TRBV9 . . TGTGCCAGCAGCGCCGACTCCTTTACCTACGAGCAGTACTTC CASSADSFTYEQYF
TRBJ2-3 TRBV4-2 TRBD2 . TGTGCCAGCAGCCAAGTGTTAAGCAGGGAGGGAGATACGCAGTATTTT CASSQVLSREGDTQYF
TRBJ2-2 TRBV9 TRBD1 . TGTGCCAGCAGCGGAGGACAGGGACCCGGGGAGCTGTTTTTT CASSGGQGPGELFF
TRBJ1-2 TRBV5-1 . . TGCGCCAGCAGCCCCCAGCCAGGGTACTATGGCTACACCTTC CASSPQPGYYGYTF